This TCR beta chain was sequenced for a study of T cells expressing NK-cell markers. The germline V gene has CDR1 DFQATT and CDR2 SNEGSKA (reference sequence). The CDR3 spans 15 residues. With the 5' RACE reads reprocessed, TCRdb shows one record per CDR3 protein and no DNA. The table lists roughly 430,000 distinct CDR3 sequences, with 7.3% in the top ten. The V and J genes are TRBV20-1 and TRBJ2-3; there is no DNA to check the TCRdb D call of TRBD1. The TCR was taken from a woman between 18 and 69 years old in good health. Sequencing was performed on blood T cells: a sorted CD56 or NKG2C T cell subset, CD4+ or CD8+ T cells, or bulk PBMC T cells (not recorded which). CDR3 sequence reads: CSAFDREGSTDTQYF.